This T cell receptor (beta chain) is drawn from a study of OX40 agonist ivuxolimab in advanced cancers. Study overall: An agonistic anti-OX40 (CD134) antibody, ivuxolimab, was used to treat the patients. Study results and limitations: At 0.1 to 3.0 mg/kg and by week 6, CD4+ and CD8+ T cells in the blood had expanded clonally.

TCRdb's copy holds only in-frame clones and misses some; the assay was immunoSEQ multiplex PCR. The table lists about 20,000 clones, approximately 87% of them singletons. Comment on this clone: Its specificity is unknown.

The CDR3 runs to 13 residues. The V and J ends lost 0 bases and 6 bases respectively, with 6 bases between them. CDR1 SGHTA and CDR2 FQGNSA come from the germline V gene. The sequenced sample was CD4+ or CD8+ T cells sorted from blood, obtained in a trial of the OX40 agonist ivuxolimab. The clonotype originates from an adult with an advanced solid tumor such as melanoma, head and neck, liver or kidney cancer. This chain uses TRBV7-2 with TRBJ2-1; weak D call: TRBD2 (6 bases). The CDR3 DNA is TGTGCCAGCAGCTTAGCACTAGCCAATGAGCAGTTCTTC. Translating it yields CASSLALANEQFF.